This entry concerns a single TCR beta chain. Germline assignment: CDR1 ENHRY and CDR2 SYGVKD. The CDR3 is made up of 14 amino acids. Trimming cost V 3 bases and J 7 bases; bases outside gene matches: 8. Data came from immunoSEQ multiplex PCR; TCRdb stores just in-frame clones and leaves some out. The sample shows approximately 32,000 clones, roughly 89% of them seen only once. This entry comes from a study of neoadjuvant anti-PD-1 for oral cavity cancer. Across the study: Nivolumab at 3 mg/kg was mostly given biweekly, three to four doses, pre-surgery. Patients without progression received a fourth nivolumab dose around day 43, then surgical resection on days 50-56.

The patients had HPV-negative, locally advanced oral cavity squamous cell carcinoma. The sequences come from PBMCs, collected before nivolumab (anti-PD-1) treatment. This TCR came from a person aged 35-79 years with oral cavity squamous cell carcinoma. The gene calls are TRBV10-3 and TRBJ2-7; 8 bases fit TRBD1. CDR3 loop: CAISDGQGGLEQYF. The CDR3 bases are TGTGCCATCAGTGACGGACAGGGTGGGCTTGAGCAGTACTTC.